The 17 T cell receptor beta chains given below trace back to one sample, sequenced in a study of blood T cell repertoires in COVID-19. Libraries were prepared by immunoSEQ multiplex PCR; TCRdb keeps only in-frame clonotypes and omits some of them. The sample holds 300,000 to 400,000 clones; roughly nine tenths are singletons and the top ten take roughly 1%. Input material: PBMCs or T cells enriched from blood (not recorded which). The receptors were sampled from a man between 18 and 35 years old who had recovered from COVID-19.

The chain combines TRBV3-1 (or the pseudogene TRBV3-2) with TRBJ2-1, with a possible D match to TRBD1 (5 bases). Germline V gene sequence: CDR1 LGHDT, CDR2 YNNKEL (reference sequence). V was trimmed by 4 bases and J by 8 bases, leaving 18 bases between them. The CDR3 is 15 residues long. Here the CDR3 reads CASSLSSIEGDEQFF. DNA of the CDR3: TGTGCCAGCAGCCTTTCTAGTATTGAAGGGGATGAGCAGTTCTTC.

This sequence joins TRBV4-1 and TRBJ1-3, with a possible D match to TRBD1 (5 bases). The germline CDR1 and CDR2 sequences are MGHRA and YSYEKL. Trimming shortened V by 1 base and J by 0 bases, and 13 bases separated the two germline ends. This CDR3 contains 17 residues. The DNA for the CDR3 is TGCGCCAGCAGCCAAGCGATGTCGGGGGACTCTGGAAACACCATATATTTT. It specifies CASSQAMSGDSGNTIYF.

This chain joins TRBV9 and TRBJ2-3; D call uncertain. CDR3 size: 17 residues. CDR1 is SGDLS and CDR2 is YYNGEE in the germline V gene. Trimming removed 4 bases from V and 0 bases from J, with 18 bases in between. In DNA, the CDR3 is TGTGCCAGCAGCAAACACCACAGATACACTAGCACAGATACGCAGTATTTT. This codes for CASSKHHRYTSTDTQYF. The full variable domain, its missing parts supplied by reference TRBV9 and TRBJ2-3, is DSGVTQTPKHLITATGQRVTLRCSPRSGDLSVYWYQQSLDQGLQFLIQYYNGEERAKGNILERFSAQQFPDLHSELNLSSLELGDSALYFCASSKHHRYTSTDTQYFGPGTRLTVL.

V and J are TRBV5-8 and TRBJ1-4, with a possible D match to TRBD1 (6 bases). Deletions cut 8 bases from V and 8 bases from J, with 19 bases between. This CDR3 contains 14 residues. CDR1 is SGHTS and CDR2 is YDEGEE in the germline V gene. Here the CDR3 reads CASTKGVLREKLFF. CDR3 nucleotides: TGTGCCAGTACCAAGGGGGTATTAAGGGAAAAACTGTTTTTT.

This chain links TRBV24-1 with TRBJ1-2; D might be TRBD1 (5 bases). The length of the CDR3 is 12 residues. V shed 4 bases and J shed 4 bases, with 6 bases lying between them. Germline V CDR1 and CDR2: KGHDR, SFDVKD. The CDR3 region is CATSDDSYGYTF. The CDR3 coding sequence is TGTGCCACCAGTGACGACAGCTATGGCTACACCTTC.

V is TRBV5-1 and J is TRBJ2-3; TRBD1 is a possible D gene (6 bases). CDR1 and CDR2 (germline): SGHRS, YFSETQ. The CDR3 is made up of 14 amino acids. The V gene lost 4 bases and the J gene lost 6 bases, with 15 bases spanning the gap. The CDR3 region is CASSGNPGADTQYF. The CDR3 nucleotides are TGCGCCAGCAGCGGAAACCCAGGGGCGGATACGCAGTATTTT.

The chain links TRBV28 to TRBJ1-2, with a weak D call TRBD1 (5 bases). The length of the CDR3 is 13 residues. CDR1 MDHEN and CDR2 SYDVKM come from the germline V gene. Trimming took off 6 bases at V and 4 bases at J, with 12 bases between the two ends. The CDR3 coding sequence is TGTGCCAGCAGGCCACAGGTACTCTATGGCTACACCTTC. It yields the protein CASRPQVLYGYTF.

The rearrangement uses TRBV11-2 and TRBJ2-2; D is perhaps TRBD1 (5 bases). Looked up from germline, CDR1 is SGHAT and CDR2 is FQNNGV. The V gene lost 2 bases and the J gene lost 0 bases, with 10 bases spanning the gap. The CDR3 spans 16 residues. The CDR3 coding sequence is TGTGCCAGCAGCTTATATGGGGCTTCGAACACCGGGGAGCTGTTTTTT. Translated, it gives CASSLYGASNTGELFF.

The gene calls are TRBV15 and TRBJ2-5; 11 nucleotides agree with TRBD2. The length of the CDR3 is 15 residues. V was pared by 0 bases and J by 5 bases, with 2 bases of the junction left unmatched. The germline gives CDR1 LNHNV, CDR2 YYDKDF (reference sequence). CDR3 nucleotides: TGTGCCACCAGCAGAGATAGCGGGGGGGCCGAGACCCAGTACTTC. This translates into CATSRDSGGAETQYF.

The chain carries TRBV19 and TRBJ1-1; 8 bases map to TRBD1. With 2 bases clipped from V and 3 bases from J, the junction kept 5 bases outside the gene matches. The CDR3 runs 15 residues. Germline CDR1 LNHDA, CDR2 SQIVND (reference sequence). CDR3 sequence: CASSILDRVDTEAFF. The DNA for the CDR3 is TGTGCCAGTAGTATATTGGACAGGGTAGACACTGAAGCTTTCTTT. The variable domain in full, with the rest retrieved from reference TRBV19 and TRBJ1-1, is DGGITQSPKYLFRKEGQNVTLSCEQNLNHDAMYWYRQDPGQGLRLIYYSQIVNDFQKGDIAEGYSVSREKKESFPLTVTSAQKNPTAFYLCASSILDRVDTEAFFGQGTRLTVV.

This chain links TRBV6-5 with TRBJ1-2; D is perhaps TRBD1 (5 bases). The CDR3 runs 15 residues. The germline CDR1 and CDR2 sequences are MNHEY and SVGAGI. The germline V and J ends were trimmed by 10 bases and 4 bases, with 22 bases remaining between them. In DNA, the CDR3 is TGTGCCATCGGTCGACAGTTGCTTCGAAGCTATGGCTACACCTTC. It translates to CAIGRQLLRSYGYTF.

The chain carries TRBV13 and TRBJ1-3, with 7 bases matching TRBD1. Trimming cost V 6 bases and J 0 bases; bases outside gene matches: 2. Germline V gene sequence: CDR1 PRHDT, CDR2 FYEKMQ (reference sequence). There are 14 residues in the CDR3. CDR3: CASRRTGSGNTIYF. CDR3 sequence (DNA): TGTGCCAGCAGGCGGACAGGCTCTGGAAACACCATATATTTT. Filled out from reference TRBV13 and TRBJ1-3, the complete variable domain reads AAGVIQSPRHLIKEKRETATLKCYPIPRHDTVYWYQQGPGQDPQFLISFYEKMQSDKGSIPDRFSAQQFSDYHSELNMSSLELGDSALYFCASRRTGSGNTIYFGEGSWLTVV.

CDR3 in amino acids: CASSGTGGFGNEQFF. The CDR3 DNA follows: TGTGCCAGCAGCGGGACAGGGGGCTTTGGGAATGAGCAGTTCTTC. The chain joins TRBV7-9 to TRBJ2-1; 12 nucleotides match TRBD1. Trimming took 5 bases from V and 7 from J; bases not matched to a gene: 6. Per germline, CDR1 SEHNR and CDR2 FQNEAQ (reference sequence). CDR3 length: 15 residues.

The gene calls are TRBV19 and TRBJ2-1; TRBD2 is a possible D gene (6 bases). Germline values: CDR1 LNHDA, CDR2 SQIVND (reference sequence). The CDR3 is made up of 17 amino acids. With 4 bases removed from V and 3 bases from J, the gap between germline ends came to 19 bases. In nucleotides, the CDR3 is TGTGCCAGTAGTAGAGTCCTTTCTGGGACTTTCTACAATGAGCAGTTCTTC. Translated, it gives CASSRVLSGTFYNEQFF.

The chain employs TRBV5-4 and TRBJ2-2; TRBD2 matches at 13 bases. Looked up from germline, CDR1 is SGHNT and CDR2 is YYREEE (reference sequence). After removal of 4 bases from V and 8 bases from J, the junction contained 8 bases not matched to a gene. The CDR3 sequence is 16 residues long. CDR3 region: CASSPYTSGRVGELFF. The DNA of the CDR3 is TGTGCCAGCAGCCCATACACTAGCGGGAGGGTAGGGGAGCTGTTTTTT.

CDR3 nucleotides: TGTGCCAGTAGTTACCTGCCGGGACACCCGCTCTATGGCTACACCTTC. Protein sequence: CASSYLPGHPLYGYTF. This sequence joins TRBV19 and TRBJ1-2, with D perhaps matching TRBD1 (6 bases). Looked up from germline, CDR1 is LNHDA and CDR2 is SQIVND (reference sequence). Trimming removed 5 bases at V and 4 bases at J, with 20 bases between. The CDR3 consists of 16 residues.

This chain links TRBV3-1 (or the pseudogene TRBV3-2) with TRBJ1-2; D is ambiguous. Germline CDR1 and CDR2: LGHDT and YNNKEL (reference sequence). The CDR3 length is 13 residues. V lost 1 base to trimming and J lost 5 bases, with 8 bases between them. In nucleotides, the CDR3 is TGTGCCAGCAGCCAAGGTGCGCGGTATGGCTACACCTTC. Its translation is CASSQGARYGYTF.